The TCR beta chain under discussion was sequenced for a study of early T cells in non-severe SARS-CoV-2 infection. Study-level information: Chains from this unsorted whole-blood bulk RNA could not be paired.

This clonotype was recorded at least ten times. As yet, its antigen is unknown. Individual cDNA molecules received unique molecular identifiers during library preparation. Via MiXCR, TCRdb re-called the 5' RACE reads, giving one row per CDR3 protein. The sample gives 90,000 to 120,000 distinct CDR3 sequences, roughly 12% of which show up once; around 3% is in the top ten. The study, taken as a whole, reports: The VDJdb matching leaned toward anti-spike CD8 responses and overlooked private and CD4 specificities.

Germline CDR1 reads SGHNT; CDR2 reads YENEEA. The CDR3 consists of 13 residues. Deletions cut 5 bases from V and 4 bases from J, with 9 bases between. J is TRBJ2-1 and V is TRBV11-3; D gene unclear. The sample taken for sequencing was whole blood. The receptor's source is an adult who was a healthcare worker with PCR-confirmed SARS-CoV-2 infection or an uninfected control (not recorded which). CDR3 in amino acids: CASSPPVYNEQFF. The CDR3 coding sequence is TGTGCCAGCAGCCCACCAGTTTACAATGAGCAGTTCTTC.